This T cell receptor (beta chain) was sequenced in a study of CD8 T cells in Susac syndrome. RNA amounts of about 0.5 to 1 ug underwent reverse transcription with random hexamers. TCRdb itself ran the immunoSEQ multiplex PCR reads through MiXCR, one entry per CDR3 protein. This table has about 300,000 distinct CDR3 sequences, roughly 90% appearing once. CDR1 is SGHRS and CDR2 is YFSETQ in the germline V gene. Trimming took 1 base from V and 3 from J; bases not matched to a gene: 2. CDR3 length: 14 residues. Sequences were obtained from CD8+ T cells from PBMCs. The TCR sequence derives from a human donor with multiple sclerosis. J is TRBJ1-2 and V is TRBV5-1; 8 nucleotides line up with TRBD1. CDR3 DNA: TGCGCCAGCAGCTTGCCAGGGGGCCACTATGGCTACACCTTC. The encoded protein is CASSLPGGHYGYTF.